What follows are 19 T cell receptor beta chains derived from one specimen sequenced in a study of shared clonotypes between healthy human individuals. The method was immunoSEQ multiplex PCR; TCRdb's version includes in-frame clones alone and lacks a portion of them. The table has more than 1,200,000 clones, 97% to 99% seen once. The specimen sequenced was naive CD4+ T cells sorted from blood. Regarding subset: CD45RA+ positively selected. These receptors all stem from a man aged 30 to 39 in good health.

The chain joins TRBV18 to TRBJ2-7, with 14 nucleotides matching TRBD2. From germline, CDR1 is KGHSH and CDR2 LQKENI. J lost 7 bases, V lost 6 bases, and 14 bases had no gene match. This CDR3 region has 17 residues. DNA of the CDR3: TGTGCCAGCTCTCTCGTGGGGGGACTAGCGGGAGTATTTGAGCAGTACTTC. This codes for CASSLVGGLAGVFEQYF.

The chain employs TRBV7-2 and TRBJ2-3; 8 bases align to TRBD1. V shed 5 bases and J 1 base; nucleotides not matched to a gene: 8. In germline, CDR1 is SGHTA, CDR2 FQGNSA. This CDR3 has 16 residues. In DNA form, the CDR3 reads TGTGCCAGCAGCACTGGACAGGGCTTTGGCACAGATACGCAGTATTTT. The encoded protein is CASSTGQGFGTDTQYF.

This clone was found once. The chain has TRBV6-4 and TRBJ1-5, with a possible D match to TRBD1 (6 bases). The V gene's germline CDR1 is MRHNA and CDR2 SNTAGT. The length of the CDR3 is 16 residues. The ends were cut back, 5 bases at V and 0 bases at J, with 14 bases in the middle. CDR3 in amino acids: CASSHPEGDSNQPQHF. For the CDR3, the DNA is TGTGCCAGCAGTCACCCTGAGGGGGATAGCAATCAGCCCCAGCATTTT.

V usage is TRBV9 and J usage is TRBJ2-2; 10 nucleotides line up with TRBD2. The CDR3 is made up of 17 amino acids. The ends lost 4 bases at V and 6 bases at J; junction bases unmatched: 12. Germline V gives CDR1 SGDLS, CDR2 YYNGEE. This chain's CDR3 is CASSPSGLAGVAGELFF. For the CDR3, the DNA is TGTGCCAGCAGCCCCTCGGGGCTAGCGGGAGTCGCCGGGGAGCTGTTTTTT.

This clone was detected once. The chain combines TRBV7-2 with TRBJ2-1; 9 nucleotides match TRBD2. Trimming took 3 bases from V and 5 from J; bases not matched to a gene: 5. Germline V lookup: CDR1 SGHTA, CDR2 FQGNSA. The length of the CDR3 is 15 residues. CDR3 nucleotides: TGTGCCAGCAGCTTCGGACTAGCGTTTAACAATGAGCAGTTCTTC. Encoded protein: CASSFGLAFNNEQFF.

The rearrangement joins TRBV18 to TRBJ1-3; possibly TRBD1 for D (5 bases). CDR3 length: 16 residues. The V gene's germline CDR1 is KGHSH and CDR2 LQKENI. V gave up 0 bases and J gave up 0 bases, with 9 bases separating them. CDR3 residues: CASSPPGRDSGNTIYF. The DNA for the CDR3 is TGTGCCAGCTCACCACCGGGACGGGACTCTGGAAACACCATATATTTT.

The chain employs TRBV4-3 and TRBJ2-3; the D gene could be TRBD1 or TRBD2 (5 bases each). This CDR3 contains 13 residues. V shed 10 bases and J shed 6 bases, with 17 bases lying between them. Per germline, CDR1 LGHNA and CDR2 YSLEER. CDR3 region: CATGRLGADTQYF. The CDR3 nucleotides read TGCGCCACCGGCCGACTCGGGGCTGATACGCAGTATTTT.

V is TRBV2 and J is TRBJ2-3, with 10 bases fitting TRBD2. This CDR3 has 13 amino acids. Germline V gene lookup returns CDR1 SNHLY and CDR2 FYNNEI. V dropped 7 bases and J dropped 5; count of bases not matched to a gene: 3. The CDR3 sequence: CASISGRGDTQYF. The CDR3 DNA is TGTGCCAGCATAAGCGGGAGGGGAGATACGCAGTATTTT.

This chain connects TRBV6-6 to TRBJ2-2, with D hard to call. Trimming shortened V by 2 bases and J by 2 bases, and 9 bases separated the two germline ends. Germline CDR1 is MNHNY and CDR2 is SVGAGI (reference sequence). The CDR3 consists of 15 residues. The CDR3 loop reads CASSYPHKNTGELFF. For the CDR3, the DNA is TGTGCCAGCAGTTACCCACATAAAAACACCGGGGAGCTGTTTTTT.

This chain joins TRBV28 and TRBJ2-7; 7 bases agree with TRBD1. The V segment lost 6 bases and the J segment 2 bases; nucleotides outside the gene matches: 7. This CDR3 contains 14 residues. Germline-derived CDR1 and CDR2 are MDHEN and SYDVKM. For the CDR3, the DNA is TGTGCCAGCAGGGCACAGGGGAAACCCTACGAGCAGTACTTC. It codes for CASRAQGKPYEQYF.

This chain uses TRBV5-1 with TRBJ2-5, with a tentative D call TRBD2 (5 bases). Looked up from germline, CDR1 is SGHRS and CDR2 is YFSETQ. The length of the CDR3 is 14 residues. V was pared by 1 base and J by 2 bases, with 9 bases between. The CDR3, as DNA: TGCGCCAGCAGCTTGTTTGGAGGACAAGAGACCCAGTACTTC. Encoded protein: CASSLFGGQETQYF. The full variable domain, completed using reference TRBV5-1 and TRBJ2-5, is KAGVTQTPRYLIKTRGQQVTLSCSPISGHRSVSWYQQTPGQGLQFLFEYFSETQRNKGNFPGRFSGRQFSNSRSEMNVSTLELGDSALYLCASSLFGGQETQYFGPGTRLLVL.

The rearrangement joins TRBV9 to TRBJ1-2, with D maybe TRBD1 (5 bases). V lost 0 bases and J 4 bases, leaving 13 bases between the germline ends. This CDR3 spans 15 amino acids. Germline V lookup: CDR1 SGDLS, CDR2 YYNGEE. The CDR3 here is CASSVDVRTIYGYTF. The DNA for the CDR3 is TGTGCCAGCAGCGTAGACGTTCGGACAATCTATGGCTACACCTTC.

The V and J genes are TRBV5-4 and TRBJ2-7; TRBD2 might be the D (5 bases). Germline loops: CDR1 SGHNT, CDR2 YYREEE (reference sequence). This CDR3 has 17 amino acids. Trimming shortened V by 2 bases and J by 3 bases, and 21 bases separated the two germline ends. The CDR3 reads CASSFSSTPGLGYEQYF. In DNA form, the CDR3 reads TGTGCCAGCAGCTTTAGCTCAACTCCGGGATTAGGCTACGAGCAGTACTTC.

This sequence joins TRBV11-2 and TRBJ2-1; 8 bases are a match to TRBD2. Unmatched junction bases numbered 16, after V lost 6 bases and J lost 0 bases. The CDR3 has 19 amino acids. Germline V gene lookup returns CDR1 SGHAT and CDR2 FQNNGV. This chain's CDR3 is CASRPGGAGGMNSYNEQFF. The DNA of the CDR3 is TGTGCCAGCAGACCTGGCGGGGCGGGAGGTATGAACTCCTACAATGAGCAGTTCTTC.

The chain couples TRBV18 to TRBJ2-2, with TRBD2 matching 7 bases. V lost 0 bases and J lost 6; bases outside the gene matches: 10. This CDR3 spans 17 amino acids. In germline, CDR1 is KGHSH, CDR2 LQKENI. CDR3 region: CASSPPKGAGIPGELFF. DNA of the CDR3: TGTGCCAGCTCACCACCCAAGGGAGCGGGAATTCCCGGGGAGCTGTTTTTT.

CDR3 in DNA: TGTGCCAGCAGCCCTAGCGGGAGCCGGTTCTACGAGCAGTACTTC. Encoded protein: CASSPSGSRFYEQYF. J is TRBJ2-7 and V is TRBV9, with 10 bases identical to TRBD2. The V and J ends lost 4 bases and 3 bases, in that order; junction bases with no gene match: 7. The germline CDR1 and CDR2 sequences are SGDLS and YYNGEE. The CDR3 covers 15 residues.

This sequence joins TRBV19 and TRBJ1-1; TRBD1 agrees at 8 bases. The CDR3 extends over 13 amino acids. Germline trimming cut 3 bases from V and 7 bases from J; bases unmatched to any gene: 4. Per germline, CDR1 LNHDA and CDR2 SQIVND (reference sequence). The CDR3 spells CASSIGTGYEAFF. DNA of the CDR3: TGTGCCAGTAGTATCGGGACAGGCTATGAAGCTTTCTTT.

The chain employs TRBV7-9 and TRBJ2-4, with D possibly matching TRBD1 (5 bases). Germline V gene sequence: CDR1 SEHNR, CDR2 FQNEAQ (reference sequence). The CDR3 totals 16 residues. Deletions cut 3 bases from V and 4 bases from J, with 16 bases between. Here the CDR3 reads CASSLTDEFGKNIQYF. The CDR3 region has the DNA TGTGCCAGCAGCTTGACAGATGAGTTCGGTAAAAACATTCAGTACTTC.

The rearrangement joins TRBV5-1 to TRBJ2-7, with 7 bases lining up with TRBD1. After removal of 4 bases from V and 6 bases from J, the junction contained 13 bases not matched to a gene. CDR1 and CDR2 from the germline V gene are SGHRS and YFSETQ. The CDR3 extends over 15 amino acids. The CDR3: CASSLMVRGIGEQYF. As DNA, the CDR3 is TGCGCCAGCAGCCTCATGGTCAGGGGGATCGGCGAGCAGTACTTC.